What follows are 5 T cell receptor beta chains derived from one specimen sequenced in a study of CD8 T cells in ankylosing spondylitis. Study results and caveats: A TCR beta motif of under ten highly homologous variants appeared characteristic of ankylosing spondylitis blood.

Their cognate antigens are unknown. MiXCR, applied by TCRdb to the 5' RACE reads, yields one record per CDR3 protein. The sample has about 800,000 distinct CDR3 sequences, about 12% seen once. The sequenced material came from blood, either unsorted or a sorted T cell fraction (not recorded which). These receptors came from a male donor with ankylosing spondylitis.

This clonotype was seen a few times. The V and J genes are TRBV29-1 and TRBJ2-1; 9 nucleotides match TRBD2. Trimming removed 5 bases from V and 1 base from J; junction bases left unmatched: 9. CDR3 size: 16 residues. Germline V CDR1 and CDR2: SQVTM, ANQGSEA. The CDR3 region has the DNA TGCAGCGTTCGACCCCCGGGACTAGCATCCTACAATGAGCAGTTCTTC. This sequence encodes CSVRPPGLASYNEQFF.

This clonotype came up many times. V and J are TRBV6-5 and TRBJ2-5, with unresolved D. CDR3 length: 15 amino acids. The V and J ends lost 0 bases and 3 bases respectively, with 11 bases between them. Germline V gives CDR1 MNHEY, CDR2 SVGAGI. This CDR3 is CASSYSDGFEETQYF. CDR3 DNA: TGTGCCAGCAGTTACTCGGACGGCTTCGAAGAGACCCAGTACTTC.

V usage is TRBV5-1 and J usage is TRBJ2-3; no firm D call. Trimming cost V 0 bases and J 0 bases, with 20 bases left between them. Germline V gene lookup returns CDR1 SGHRS and CDR2 YFSETQ. The CDR3 extends over 19 amino acids. CDR3 nucleotides: TGCGCCAGCAGCTTGGGGTCCGTGTACGAGGCGGCTAGCACAGATACGCAGTATTTT. Encoded protein: CASSLGSVYEAASTDTQYF.

The V and J genes are TRBV20-1 and TRBJ2-7, with a possible D match to TRBD2 (6 bases). The CDR3 extends over 10 amino acids. Trimming stripped 6 bases from V and 7 bases from J, with 10 bases between. Germline V gene data show CDR1 as DFQATT and CDR2 as SNEGSKA (reference sequence). CDR3 DNA: TGCAGTGCGGAGGGGAGAGAGCAGTACTTC. Its protein is CSAEGREQYF.

The rearrangement links TRBV24-1 to TRBJ2-1; D perhaps matches TRBD2 (6 bases). V was pared by 3 bases and J by 1 base, with 12 bases between. The CDR3 runs to 16 residues. Germline assignment: CDR1 KGHDR and CDR2 SFDVKD. CDR3 amino acids: CATSDGTRGSYNEQFF. CDR3 DNA: TGTGCCACCAGTGATGGGACTCGGGGGTCCTACAATGAGCAGTTCTTC.